What follows are 30 T cell receptor beta chains derived from one specimen sequenced in a study of T-cell reconstitution after alpha-beta-depleted transplantation in children. During its preparation, the TCRbeta library received unique molecular identifiers. MiXCR, run by TCRdb on the PCR reads, gives a single entry per CDR3 protein. The data contain almost 500,000 distinct CDR3 sequences, about 10% of them singletons. This sample comprised PBMCs, obtained before TCRalphabeta/CD19-depleted stem cell transplant. The receptors come from a child under 10 years old with inherited bone marrow failure, due to receive a stem cell transplant.

There are many counts of this clonotype. J is TRBJ2-2 and V is TRBV10-3; D may be TRBD2 (5 bases). Germline V CDR1 and CDR2: ENHRY, SYGVKD. V was shortened by 3 bases and J by 4 bases, with 15 bases between the two germline ends. The CDR3 is made up of 16 amino acids. As DNA, the CDR3 is TGTGCCATCAGTGACCGCGGCCCCGCGGGCACCGGGGAGCTGTTTTTT. Translated: CAISDRGPAGTGELFF.

The table lists this clonotype with many counts. V and J are TRBV7-9 and TRBJ1-1; D call uncertain. V lost 5 bases to trimming and J lost 1 base, with 11 bases between them. Germline V gene sequence: CDR1 SEHNR, CDR2 FQNEAQ (reference sequence). There are 14 residues in the CDR3. CDR3 coding DNA: TGTGCCAGCAGCCCGGGGTGGGGGAACACTGAAGCTTTCTTT. This encodes CASSPGWGNTEAFF.

This clonotype was counted at least ten times. The chain has TRBV20-1 and TRBJ2-1; 7 nucleotides line up with TRBD2. CDR1 and CDR2 (germline): DFQATT, SNEGSKA (reference sequence). The V and J ends lost 2 bases and 5 bases, in that order; junction bases with no gene match: 6. CDR3 size: 14 residues. CDR3 loop: CSARLADPNNEQFF. CDR3 bases: TGCAGTGCTAGACTAGCGGACCCCAACAATGAGCAGTTCTTC.

This clonotype occurred many times. The J gene is TRBJ2-1, the V gene TRBV5-1; 9 bases agree with TRBD1. The germline V gene encodes CDR1 SGHRS and CDR2 YFSETQ. This CDR3 comprises 17 residues. V trimming: 5 bases; J trimming: 5 bases; junction bases outside the gene matches: 14. CDR3 coding DNA: TGCGCCAGCAGGCCACCCCGCTGGGACAGGGTCAACAATGAGCAGTTCTTC. Encoded protein: CASRPPRWDRVNNEQFF.

This chain joins TRBV29-1 and TRBJ2-2; maybe TRBD2 (7 bases). From germline, CDR1 is SQVTM and CDR2 ANQGSEA. V lost 4 bases, J lost 0 bases, and 18 bases lay in between. CDR3 size: 17 residues. The CDR3: CSVAGGGGGPNTGELFF. In nucleotides, the CDR3 is TGCAGCGTTGCTGGGGGCGGGGGCGGGCCGAACACCGGGGAGCTGTTTTTT.

This clonotype was counted ten times or more. The chain uses TRBV5-1 and TRBJ2-7, with no clear D. Germline V CDR1 and CDR2: SGHRS, YFSETQ. V lost 0 bases and J lost 1, with 5 bases in between. This CDR3 comprises 13 residues. In DNA form, the CDR3 reads TGCGCCAGCAGCTTGGCCGAGTCCTACGAGCAGTACTTC. Amino acids: CASSLAESYEQYF.

Ten or more counts support this clonotype. V is TRBV5-1 and J is TRBJ1-1; no clear D. The CDR3 length is 13 residues. Trimming removed 2 bases at V and 3 bases at J, with 8 bases between. Germline assignment: CDR1 SGHRS and CDR2 YFSETQ. Here the CDR3 reads CASSFRIDTEAFF. The CDR3 nucleotides are TGCGCCAGCAGCTTTCGGATAGACACTGAAGCTTTCTTT.

This clonotype was seen at least ten times. V is TRBV28 and J is TRBJ2-3; D unclear. Germline loops: CDR1 MDHEN, CDR2 SYDVKM. V lost 3 bases to trimming and J lost 4 bases, with 20 bases between them. The CDR3 is 17 residues long. The CDR3 DNA sequence: TGTGCCAGCAGTTTCAGCAATACCCTCCTAAGGGCAGATACGCAGTATTTT. Protein: CASSFSNTLLRADTQYF.

V gene TRBV12-3 or TRBV12-4 combines with J gene TRBJ1-3, with TRBD1 as a possible D gene (5 bases). The CDR3 totals 14 residues. Trimming pared 7 bases from V and 2 bases from J, leaving 12 bases between. CDR3 region: CASTGHIAGNTIYF. The CDR3 DNA reads TGTGCCAGCACGGGGCACATCGCTGGAAACACCATATATTTT.

This clonotype was picked up many times. The chain joins TRBV27 to TRBJ2-5; unclear D gene. The V end was cut by 0 bases, the J end by 4 bases, with 0 bases between. The length of the CDR3 is 11 residues. From germline, CDR1 is MNHEY and CDR2 SMNVEV (reference sequence). The CDR3 loop reads CASSLSETQYF. In DNA form, the CDR3 reads TGTGCCAGCAGTTTATCAGAGACCCAGTACTTC.

This clonotype was seen a handful of times. The J gene is TRBJ2-1, the V gene TRBV30; TRBD1 matches at 9 bases. CDR1 GTSNPN and CDR2 SVGIG come from the germline V gene (reference sequence). J lost 4 bases, V lost 3 bases, and 7 bases had no gene match. The CDR3 spans 15 residues. CDR3 nucleotides: TGTGCCTGGAGACTCCCGGGACAGGGATACAATGAGCAGTTCTTC. It yields the protein CAWRLPGQGYNEQFF.

This clonotype was detected ten times or more. The V and J genes are TRBV12-3 or TRBV12-4 and TRBJ2-1; 8 bases align to TRBD1. V lost 6 bases, J lost 9 bases, and 10 bases stayed unmatched. This CDR3 contains 14 residues. The DNA of the CDR3 is TGTGCCAGCAGCCTAAGGACAGGGATCGGTGAGCAGTTCTTC. Translated, it gives CASSLRTGIGEQFF.

Ten or more counts support this clonotype. The CDR3 loop reads CASSDLTDTQYF. The CDR3 DNA reads as TGTGCCAGCAGCGACCTCACAGATACGCAGTATTTT. The gene calls are TRBV5-6 and TRBJ2-3, with no clear D. CDR1 is SGHDT, CDR2 YYEEEE, per germline. The length of the CDR3 is 12 residues. Trimming cost V 4 bases and J 2 bases, with 5 bases left between them.

This clonotype was seen at least ten times. V gene TRBV11-2 combines with J gene TRBJ1-1, with no clear D. CDR1 and CDR2 (germline): SGHAT, FQNNGV. V lost 1 base and J lost 1, with 7 bases in between. There are 14 residues in the CDR3. Here the CDR3 DNA reads TGTGCCAGCAGCTTAGGACTCTCGAACACTGAAGCTTTCTTT. Translated, it gives CASSLGLSNTEAFF. Full variable domain (missing parts from reference TRBV11-2 and TRBJ1-1): EAGVAQSPRYKIIEKRQSVAFWCNPISGHATLYWYQQILGQGPKLLIQFQNNGVVDDSQLPKDRFSAERLKGVDSTLKIQPAKLEDSAVYLCASSLGLSNTEAFFGQGTRLTVV.

This clonotype appeared many times. V gene TRBV5-1 combines with J gene TRBJ2-7, with a possible D match to TRBD2 (6 bases). The ends were cut back, 7 bases at V and 0 bases at J, with 17 bases in the middle. The CDR3 consists of 15 residues. Germline loops: CDR1 SGHRS, CDR2 YFSETQ. The CDR3 region has the DNA TGCGCCAGCGGTACGGGACTCCGATTCTCCTACGAGCAGTACTTC. This codes for CASGTGLRFSYEQYF.

There are many counts of this clonotype. CDR3 DNA: TGTGCCAGCCGATGGTACAATGAGCAGTTCTTC. It is translated as CASRWYNEQFF. This chain links TRBV25-1 with TRBJ2-1; D is uncertain. V lost 8 bases and J 4 bases, leaving 6 bases between the germline ends. The CDR3 contains 11 residues. Germline V gives CDR1 MGHDK, CDR2 SYGVNS.

In this sample, this clonotype turned up many times. The chain has TRBV4-3 and TRBJ2-7, with TRBD2 matching 10 bases. The V segment lost 0 bases and the J segment 1 base; nucleotides outside the gene matches: 15. CDR1 and CDR2 (germline): LGHNA, YSLEER. The CDR3 runs 20 residues. CDR3 region: CASSQDGLADPSTASYEQYF. The DNA of the CDR3 is TGCGCCAGCAGCCAAGATGGACTAGCGGACCCATCCACCGCATCCTACGAGCAGTACTTC.

This clonotype was counted at least ten times. The chain joins TRBV5-1 to TRBJ2-7; D is perhaps TRBD2 (6 bases). The V gene's germline CDR1 is SGHRS and CDR2 YFSETQ. The ends were cut back, 5 bases at V and 1 base at J, with 13 bases in the middle. CDR3 size: 14 residues. The CDR3 reads CASRTGGISYEQYF. CDR3 nucleotide sequence: TGCGCCAGCAGAACCGGGGGAATTTCCTACGAGCAGTACTTC.

This clonotype came up a few times. The chain links TRBV23-1 to TRBJ2-3; 10 nucleotides agree with TRBD2. TRBV23-1 is noted as an ORF with a role that remains uncertain. The J segment lost 1 base and the V segment lost 4 bases, leaving 8 bases of the junction unmatched. The CDR3 sequence is 17 residues long. The DNA of the CDR3 is TGCGCCAGCAGTCCTCGTCTAGCGGGAGTTCGCACAGATACGCAGTATTTT. Encoded protein: CASSPRLAGVRTDTQYF.

This clonotype was picked up many times. The rearrangement links TRBV20-1 to TRBJ2-1, with 8 nucleotides matching TRBD2. V dropped 3 bases and J dropped 4; count of bases not matched to a gene: 5. The CDR3 loop spans 14 amino acids. CDR1 is DFQATT, CDR2 SNEGSKA, per germline (reference sequence). CDR3 nucleotide sequence: TGCAGTGCTAGGGGACTAGTTGGGTACAATGAGCAGTTCTTC. It yields the protein CSARGLVGYNEQFF.

This clonotype was seen ten or more times. The chain employs TRBV29-1 and TRBJ2-3; the match to TRBD2 covers 8 bases. The CDR3 length is 14 residues. The trim removed 1 base at V and 5 bases at J, leaving 5 bases unmatched. Germline CDR1 SQVTM, CDR2 ANQGSEA. CDR3 DNA: TGCAGCGTTGAAGGTTTAGCGGGAAGAGATACGCAGTATTTT. Translated: CSVEGLAGRDTQYF.

This clonotype was observed at least ten times. This chain joins TRBV5-6 and TRBJ2-7; 8 bases match TRBD2. V lost 4 bases to trimming and J lost 5 bases; unmatched junction nucleotides: 5. Germline CDR1 SGHDT, CDR2 YYEEEE. The CDR3 loop spans 13 amino acids. The CDR3 DNA is TGTGCCAGCAGCCCCGGGGGGGGCCACGAGCAGTACTTC. It encodes CASSPGGGHEQYF.

This clonotype was seen at least ten times. V gene TRBV5-1 combines with J gene TRBJ1-5; D is ambiguous. V was clipped by 3 bases and J by 3 bases, with 13 bases between them. The CDR3 runs to 15 residues. Germline V gene sequence: CDR1 SGHRS, CDR2 YFSETQ. The CDR3 loop reads CASSSYSTINQPQHF. The CDR3 DNA reads as TGCGCCAGCAGCTCTTACTCGACCATCAATCAGCCCCAGCATTTT.

V usage is TRBV28 and J usage is TRBJ2-2; D might be TRBD1 (6 bases). V lost 2 bases to trimming and J lost 1 base, with 11 bases between them. Per the germline V gene, CDR1 is MDHEN and CDR2 is SYDVKM. The CDR3 contains 16 residues. The CDR3 sequence is CASSLRTDGNTGELFF. For the CDR3, the DNA is TGTGCCAGCAGTTTAAGGACAGACGGGAACACCGGGGAGCTGTTTTTT.

This clonotype has ten or more counts. This chain joins TRBV6-5 and TRBJ1-1; the D gene is possibly TRBD1 (6 bases). This CDR3 has 14 residues. CDR1 MNHEY and CDR2 SVGAGI come from the germline V gene. V was cut by 0 bases and J by 11 bases, with 16 bases left in between. The CDR3 DNA sequence: TGTGCCAGCAGTTACTCGGGTTGGGGGGCGCGGGCTTTCTTT. Its protein is CASSYSGWGARAFF.

This clonotype was seen at least ten times. The gene calls are TRBV12-3 or TRBV12-4 and TRBJ2-7; TRBD1 matches at 7 bases. This CDR3 region has 14 residues. V trimming: 8 bases; J trimming: 7 bases; junction bases outside the gene matches: 14. CDR3 DNA sequence: TGTGCCAGCCGAAGAATAGGGGGCCCAGGGGAGCAGTACTTC. Translation gives CASRRIGGPGEQYF.

This clonotype was detected a few times. This chain joins TRBV27 and TRBJ2-6; TRBD1 aligns across 7 bases. With 8 bases clipped from V and 2 bases from J, the junction kept 6 bases outside the gene matches. The CDR3 totals 15 residues. Germline loops: CDR1 MNHEY, CDR2 SMNVEV (reference sequence). CDR3 coding DNA: TGTGCCAGCCGATATGGACAGGCTGGGGCCAACGTCCTGACTTTC. Translating gives CASRYGQAGANVLTF.

This clonotype was seen many times. The rearrangement joins TRBV20-1 to TRBJ1-2; no clear D. Looked up from germline, CDR1 is DFQATT and CDR2 is SNEGSKA (reference sequence). The CDR3 spans 11 residues. Trimming removed 5 bases from V and 7 bases from J, with 11 bases in between. The DNA of the CDR3 is TGCAGTGCTTACGACGGTGGTGGCTACACCTTC. Its translation is CSAYDGGGYTF.

This clonotype was observed a handful of times. The CDR3 nucleotides are TGCAGCGTAGAGGGGACAGGGAGGTCTCAGCCCCAGCATTTT. Translated, it gives CSVEGTGRSQPQHF. This sequence joins TRBV29-1 and TRBJ1-5, with 9 positions matching TRBD1. The germline CDR1 and CDR2 sequences are SQVTM and ANQGSEA. The CDR3 contains 14 residues. Trimming removed 6 bases from V and 6 bases from J; junction bases left unmatched: 9.

This clonotype came up many times. V is TRBV28 and J is TRBJ2-7, with D maybe TRBD2 (5 bases). Trimming pared 0 bases from V and 2 bases from J, leaving 14 bases between. There are 16 residues in the CDR3. CDR1 and CDR2 from the germline V gene are MDHEN and SYDVKM. This chain's CDR3 is CASSLWIEGGTYEQYF. CDR3 sequence (DNA): TGTGCCAGCAGTTTATGGATCGAGGGCGGAACCTACGAGCAGTACTTC.